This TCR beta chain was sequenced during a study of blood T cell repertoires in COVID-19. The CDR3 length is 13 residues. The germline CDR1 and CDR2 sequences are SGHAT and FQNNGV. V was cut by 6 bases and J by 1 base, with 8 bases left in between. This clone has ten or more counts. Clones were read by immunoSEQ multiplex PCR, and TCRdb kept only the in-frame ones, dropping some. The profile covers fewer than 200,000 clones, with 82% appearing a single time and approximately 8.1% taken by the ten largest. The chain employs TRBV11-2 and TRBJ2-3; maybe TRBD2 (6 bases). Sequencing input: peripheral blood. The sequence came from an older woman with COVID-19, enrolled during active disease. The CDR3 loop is CASRGGGTDTQYF. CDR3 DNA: TGTGCCAGCAGGGGCGGGGGCACAGATACGCAGTATTTT.